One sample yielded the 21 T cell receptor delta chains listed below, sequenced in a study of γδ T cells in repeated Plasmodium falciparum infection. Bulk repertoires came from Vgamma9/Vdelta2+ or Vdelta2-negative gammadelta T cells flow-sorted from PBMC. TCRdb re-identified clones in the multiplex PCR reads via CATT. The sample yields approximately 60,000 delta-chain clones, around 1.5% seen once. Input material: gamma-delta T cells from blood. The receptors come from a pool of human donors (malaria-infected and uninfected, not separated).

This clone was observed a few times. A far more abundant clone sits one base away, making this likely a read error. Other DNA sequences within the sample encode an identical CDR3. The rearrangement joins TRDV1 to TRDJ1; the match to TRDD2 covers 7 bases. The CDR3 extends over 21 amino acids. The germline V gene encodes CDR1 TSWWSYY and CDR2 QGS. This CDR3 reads CALGDFFLDENSQRPTDKLIF. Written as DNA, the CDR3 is TGTGCTCTTGGGGACTTCTTCCTAGACGAGAACAGCCAGCGCCCCACCGATAAACTTATCTTT.

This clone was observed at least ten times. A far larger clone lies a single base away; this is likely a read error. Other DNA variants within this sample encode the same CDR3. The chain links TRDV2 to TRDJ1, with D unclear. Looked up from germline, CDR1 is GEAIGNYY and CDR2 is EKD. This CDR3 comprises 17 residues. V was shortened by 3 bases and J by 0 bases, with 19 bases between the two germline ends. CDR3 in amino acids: CACDPLTKAQYTDKLIF. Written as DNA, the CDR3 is TGTGCCTGTGACCCTCTTACTAAGGCCCAGTACACCGATAAACTCATCTTT.

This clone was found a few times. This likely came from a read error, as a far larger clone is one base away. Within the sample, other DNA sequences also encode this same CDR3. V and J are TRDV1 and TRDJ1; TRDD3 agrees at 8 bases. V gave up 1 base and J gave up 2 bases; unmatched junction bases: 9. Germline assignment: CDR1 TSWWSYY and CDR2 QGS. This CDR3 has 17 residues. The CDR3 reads CALGERPPGDITDKLIF. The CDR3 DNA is TGTGCTCTTGGGGAACGGCCCCCGGGGGATATAACCGATAAACTCATCTTT.

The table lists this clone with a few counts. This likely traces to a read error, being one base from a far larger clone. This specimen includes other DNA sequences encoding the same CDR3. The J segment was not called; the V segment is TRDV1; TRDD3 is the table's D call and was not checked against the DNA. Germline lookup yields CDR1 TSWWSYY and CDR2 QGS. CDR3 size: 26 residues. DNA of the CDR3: TGTGCTCTTGGGGAACTCTGTTTCCTGTCATCTTCCTTAGCGGCTACTGGGGGCGAGTACACCGATAAGCTCATCTTT. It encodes CALGELCFLSSSLAATGGEYTDKLIF.

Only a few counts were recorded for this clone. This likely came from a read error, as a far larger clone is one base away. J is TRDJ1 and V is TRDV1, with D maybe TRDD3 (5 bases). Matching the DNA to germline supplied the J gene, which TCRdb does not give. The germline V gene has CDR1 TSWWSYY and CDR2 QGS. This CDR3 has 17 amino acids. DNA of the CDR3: TGCGCTCTTGGGGAACTAGCGCCACTAAGAGACACCGATAAACTCATCTTT. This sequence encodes CALGELAPLRDTDKLIF.

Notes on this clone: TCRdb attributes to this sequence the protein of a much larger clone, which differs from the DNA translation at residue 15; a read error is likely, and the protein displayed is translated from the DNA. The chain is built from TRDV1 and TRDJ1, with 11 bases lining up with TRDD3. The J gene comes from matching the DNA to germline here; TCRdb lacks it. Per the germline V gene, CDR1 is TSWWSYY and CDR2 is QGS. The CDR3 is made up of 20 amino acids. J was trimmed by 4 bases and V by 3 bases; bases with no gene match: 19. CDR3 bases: TGTGCTCTTGGGGACCCGTATGCCTACGTGAACTGGGGGATAGGCGATAAACTCATCTTT. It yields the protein CALGDPYAYVNWGIGDKLIF.

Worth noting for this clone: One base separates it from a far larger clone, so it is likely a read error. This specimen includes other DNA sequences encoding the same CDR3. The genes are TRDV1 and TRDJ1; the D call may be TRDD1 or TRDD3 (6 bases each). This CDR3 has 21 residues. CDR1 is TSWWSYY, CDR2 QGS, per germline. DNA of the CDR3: TGTGCTCTTGGGTCCCCTCCAGGGAAATACGGTTCTGGGGCCGACACTGATAAACTCATCTTT. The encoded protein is CALGSPPGKYGSGADTDKLIF.

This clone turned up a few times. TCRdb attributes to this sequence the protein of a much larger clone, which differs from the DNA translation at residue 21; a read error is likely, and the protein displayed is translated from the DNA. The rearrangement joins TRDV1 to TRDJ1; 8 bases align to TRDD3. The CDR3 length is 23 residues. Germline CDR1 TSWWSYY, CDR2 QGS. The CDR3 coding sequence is TGTGCTCTTGGGGAACGTCCGAGGGCTACACTGGGGGGACACACCGACCCAACCGATAAACCCATCTTT. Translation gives CALGERPRATLGGHTDPTDKPIF.

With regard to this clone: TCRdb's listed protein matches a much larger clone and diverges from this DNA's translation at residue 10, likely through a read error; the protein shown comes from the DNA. CDR3 nucleotide sequence: TGTGCTCTTGGGGATCCGGGACCCCCATACCCCCTTTGCACCGATAAACTCATCTTT. Translating gives CALGDPGPPYPLCTDKLIF. The chain combines TRDV1 with TRDJ1; D is uncertain. The J gene was not available in TCRdb and was assigned here by matching the DNA to germline segments. Germline V gives CDR1 TSWWSYY, CDR2 QGS. The CDR3 loop spans 19 amino acids. Trimming stripped 3 bases from V and 1 base from J, with 24 bases between.

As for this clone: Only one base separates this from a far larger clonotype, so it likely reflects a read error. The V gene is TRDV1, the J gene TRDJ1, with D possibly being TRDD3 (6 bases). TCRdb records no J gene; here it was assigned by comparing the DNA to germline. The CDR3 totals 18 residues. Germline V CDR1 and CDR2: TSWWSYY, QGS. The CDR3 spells CAPGEGAWGVRFTDKLIF. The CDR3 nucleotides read TGTGCCCCTGGGGAAGGGGCATGGGGGGTACGTTTCACCGATAAACTCATCTTT.

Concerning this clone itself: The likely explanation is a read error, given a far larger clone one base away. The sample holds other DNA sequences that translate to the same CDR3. The CDR3 sequence: CALGELPTFLSTPFADKLIF. Written as DNA, the CDR3 is TGTGCTCTTGGGGAACTACCCACTTTCTTGAGTACCCCCTTCGCCGATAAACTCATCTTT. V is TRDV1 and J is TRDJ1, with D perhaps TRDD2 (5 bases). The J gene, not given by TCRdb, was assigned here from a germline match of the nucleotide sequence. The V and J ends lost 0 bases and 3 bases respectively, with 26 bases between them. Germline CDR1 reads TSWWSYY; CDR2 reads QGS. The CDR3 is 20 amino acids.

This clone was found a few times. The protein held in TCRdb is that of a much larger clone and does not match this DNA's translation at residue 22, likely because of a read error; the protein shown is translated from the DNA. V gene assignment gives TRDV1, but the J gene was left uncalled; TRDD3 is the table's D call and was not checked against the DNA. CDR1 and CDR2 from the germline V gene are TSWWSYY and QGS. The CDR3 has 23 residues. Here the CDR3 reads CALGAPFPTNYPLDWGPHTKLTF. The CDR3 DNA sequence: TGTGCTCTTGGGGCCCCGTTTCCTACTAACTACCCTCTTGACTGGGGACCACACACTAAACTCACCTTT.

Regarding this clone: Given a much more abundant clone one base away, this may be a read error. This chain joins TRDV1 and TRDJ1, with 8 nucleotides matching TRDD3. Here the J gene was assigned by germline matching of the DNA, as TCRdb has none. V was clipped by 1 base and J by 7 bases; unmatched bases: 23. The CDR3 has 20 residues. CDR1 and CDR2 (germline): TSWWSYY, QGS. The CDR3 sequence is CALGERRPNWGSTYAVKLIF. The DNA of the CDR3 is TGTGCTCTTGGGGAACGCCGGCCTAACTGGGGGTCCACTTATGCCGTTAAACTCATCTTT.

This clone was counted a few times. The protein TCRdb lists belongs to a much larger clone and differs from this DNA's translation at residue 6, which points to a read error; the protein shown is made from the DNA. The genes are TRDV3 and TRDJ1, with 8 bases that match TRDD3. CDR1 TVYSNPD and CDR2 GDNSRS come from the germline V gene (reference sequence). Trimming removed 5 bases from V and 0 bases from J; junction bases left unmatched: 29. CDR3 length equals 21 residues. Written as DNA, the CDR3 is TGTGCCCTAAAAGACTTACTACGTTTTTTTCCTGGGGGAGATTACACCGATAAACTCATCTTT. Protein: CALKDLLRFFPGGDYTDKLIF.

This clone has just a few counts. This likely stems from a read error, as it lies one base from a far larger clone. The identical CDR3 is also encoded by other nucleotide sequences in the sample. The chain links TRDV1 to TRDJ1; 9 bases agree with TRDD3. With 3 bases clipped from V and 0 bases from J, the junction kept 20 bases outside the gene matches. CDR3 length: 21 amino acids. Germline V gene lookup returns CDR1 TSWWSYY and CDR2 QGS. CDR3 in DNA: TGTGCTCTTGGGGACAAGACAGCATCCCCCCGTACTGGGGGAAACACCGATAAACTCATCTTT. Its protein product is CALGDKTASPRTGGNTDKLIF.

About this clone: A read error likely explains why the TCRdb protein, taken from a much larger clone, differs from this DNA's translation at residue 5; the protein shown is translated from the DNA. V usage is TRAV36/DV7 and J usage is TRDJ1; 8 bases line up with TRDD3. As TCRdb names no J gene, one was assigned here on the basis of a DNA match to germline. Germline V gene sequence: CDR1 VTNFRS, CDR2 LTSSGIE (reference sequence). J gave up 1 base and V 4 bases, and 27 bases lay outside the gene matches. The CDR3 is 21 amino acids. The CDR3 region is CAVWVLIRRLFLGDVTDKLIF. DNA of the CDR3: TGTGCTGTGTGGGTTCTGATCCGTCGCCTTTTTCTGGGGGACGTCACCGATAAACTCATCTTT.

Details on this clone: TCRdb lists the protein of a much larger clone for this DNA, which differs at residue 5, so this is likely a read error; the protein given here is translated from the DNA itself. CDR3 in DNA: TGTGCTCTTGGGGGACTTCACCCTACCCCAGATGGGGGATACGACCCCGATAAACTCATCTTT. Translation gives CALGGLHPTPDGGYDPDKLIF. The rearrangement uses TRDV1 and TRDJ1; 11 bases fit TRDD3. J was trimmed by 3 bases and V by 4 bases; bases with no gene match: 22. CDR3 length: 21 residues. CDR1 and CDR2 (germline): TSWWSYY, QGS.

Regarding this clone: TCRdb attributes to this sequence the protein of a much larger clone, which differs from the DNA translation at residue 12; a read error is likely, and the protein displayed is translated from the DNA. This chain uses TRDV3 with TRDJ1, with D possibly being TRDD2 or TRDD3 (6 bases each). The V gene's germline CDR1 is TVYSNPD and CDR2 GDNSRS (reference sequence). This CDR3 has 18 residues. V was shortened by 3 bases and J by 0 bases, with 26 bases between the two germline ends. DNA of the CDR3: TGTGCCTTCTCCTCTCCTACTGGGTTGTCATGGGACACCGATAAACTCATCTTT. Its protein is CAFSSPTGLSWDTDKLIF.

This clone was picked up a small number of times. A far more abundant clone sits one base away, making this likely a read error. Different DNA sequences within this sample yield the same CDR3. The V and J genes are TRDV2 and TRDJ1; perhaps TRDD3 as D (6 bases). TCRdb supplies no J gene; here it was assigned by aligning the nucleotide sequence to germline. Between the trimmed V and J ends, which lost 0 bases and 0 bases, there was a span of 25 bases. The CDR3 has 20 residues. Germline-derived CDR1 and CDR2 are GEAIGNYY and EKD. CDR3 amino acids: CACDTVRLTWGSPYTDKLIF. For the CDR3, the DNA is TGTGCCTGTGACACCGTAAGGCTTACTTGGGGGTCCCCCTACACCGATAAACTCATCTTT.

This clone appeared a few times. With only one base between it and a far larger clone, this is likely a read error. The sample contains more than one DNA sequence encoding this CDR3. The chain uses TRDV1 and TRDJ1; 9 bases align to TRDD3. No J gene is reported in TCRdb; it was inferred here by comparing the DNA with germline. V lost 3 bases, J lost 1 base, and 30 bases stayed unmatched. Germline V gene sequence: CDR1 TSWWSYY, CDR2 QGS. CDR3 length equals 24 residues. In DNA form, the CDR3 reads TGTGCTCTTGGGGAGCTTCCTAGGTCTTGGGGCCGAGCTACAGGGGGATACCCCACCGATAAACTCATCTTT. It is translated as CALGELPRSWGRATGGYPTDKLIF.

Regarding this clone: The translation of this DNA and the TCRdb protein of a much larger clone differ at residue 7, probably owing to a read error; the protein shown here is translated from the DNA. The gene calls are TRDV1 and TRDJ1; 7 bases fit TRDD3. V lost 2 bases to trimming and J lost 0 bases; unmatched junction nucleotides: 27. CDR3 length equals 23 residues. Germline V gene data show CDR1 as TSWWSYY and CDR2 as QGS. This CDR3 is CALGETLVLGRLGITTYTDKLIF. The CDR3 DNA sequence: TGTGCTCTTGGGGAAACTTTGGTTCTGGGGAGACTGGGGATTACTACGTACACCGATAAACTCATCTTT.